Listed here are 10 T cell receptor beta chains from one sample, sequenced in a study of blood T cell repertoires in COVID-19. The repertoire was sequenced with immunoSEQ multiplex PCR; TCRdb's copy has only in-frame clones and lacks some. The sample has 300,000 or so clones; roughly 90% are singletons. The source material was PBMCs or T cells enriched from blood (not recorded which). The source of these receptors is a man between 60 and 75 years old who had recovered from COVID-19.

The rearrangement joins TRBV19 to TRBJ1-4; D gene uncertain. Germline lookup yields CDR1 LNHDA and CDR2 SQIVND (reference sequence). The CDR3 loop spans 14 amino acids. V lost 3 bases and J 3 bases, leaving 8 bases between the germline ends. The CDR3 region has the DNA TGTGCCAGTAGTATTTCGTTCCCTAATGAAAAACTGTTTTTT. As protein: CASSISFPNEKLFF.

This rearrangement joins TRBV10-1 to TRBJ1-1; D gene unclear. This CDR3 has 14 amino acids. Germline V CDR1 and CDR2: WNHNN, SYGVQD (reference sequence). V lost 0 bases and J 2 bases, leaving 7 bases between the germline ends. DNA of the CDR3: TGCGCCAGCAGTGAGTCGACACGAAACACTGAAGCTTTCTTT. Residues: CASSESTRNTEAFF.

Written as DNA, the CDR3 is TGCGCCAGCAGCTCTCTAGCGGCCCCCTACAATGAGCAGTTCTTC. It codes for CASSSLAAPYNEQFF. J is TRBJ2-1 and V is TRBV5-1, with 7 nucleotides matching TRBD2. The CDR3 covers 15 residues. V shed 3 bases and J 2 bases; nucleotides not matched to a gene: 5. Germline V lookup: CDR1 SGHRS, CDR2 YFSETQ.

The V call is TRBV28, the J call TRBJ2-1; 7 bases are a match to TRBD2. Unmatched junction bases numbered 12, after V lost 6 bases and J lost 4 bases. The CDR3 length is 16 residues. Looked up from germline, CDR1 is MDHEN and CDR2 is SYDVKM. The CDR3 sequence: CASRERDGGPYNEQFF. The CDR3, as DNA: TGTGCCAGCAGGGAGCGGGACGGAGGACCGTACAATGAGCAGTTCTTC.

This chain connects TRBV6-5 to TRBJ2-5; TRBD1 might be the D (6 bases). Trimming removed 6 bases at V and 5 bases at J, with 19 bases between. Germline values: CDR1 MNHEY, CDR2 SVGAGI. The CDR3 has 15 residues. This chain's CDR3 is CASSIGVTGRETQYF. The CDR3 bases are TGTGCCAGCAGCATAGGGGTGACAGGACGGGAGACCCAGTACTTC.

The CDR3 nucleotides read TGCGCCAGCAGCGGGACTAGCGGGAGGGCCAATGAGCAGTTCTTC. Translating it yields CASSGTSGRANEQFF. The rearrangement joins TRBV5-1 to TRBJ2-1; 16 bases are shared with TRBD2. This CDR3 is 15 amino acids long. CDR1 SGHRS and CDR2 YFSETQ come from the germline V gene. V shed 4 bases, J shed 6 bases, and the junction held 1 base outside the gene matches.

This sequence joins TRBV11-3 and TRBJ1-3, with D perhaps matching TRBD1 (5 bases). Between the trimmed V and J ends, which lost 5 bases and 1 base, there was a span of 15 bases. Germline V CDR1 and CDR2: SGHNT, YENEEA. This CDR3 region has 16 residues. CDR3 sequence (DNA): TGTGCCAGCAGCCGCCAGGGTTTTATGTCTGGAAACACCATATATTTT. Its protein is CASSRQGFMSGNTIYF. Together with reference TRBV11-3 and TRBJ1-3, the CDR3 gives the full variable domain: EAGVVQSPRYKIIEKKQPVAFWCNPISGHNTLYWYLQNLGQGPELLIRYENEEAVDDSQLPKDRFSAERLKGVDSTLKIQPAELGDSAVYLCASSRQGFMSGNTIYFGEGSWLTVV.

The J gene is TRBJ2-1, the V gene TRBV5-1; 14 nucleotides match TRBD2. V lost 3 bases and J lost 8; bases outside the gene matches: 7. Per the germline V gene, CDR1 is SGHRS and CDR2 is YFSETQ. CDR3 length: 16 amino acids. The CDR3 bases are TGCGCCAGCAGCTACTCCGGGACTAGCGGGAGAGATGAGCAGTTCTTC. Translated, it gives CASSYSGTSGRDEQFF.

V usage is TRBV5-5 and J usage is TRBJ1-2; D remains ambiguous. Trimming took off 4 bases at V and 1 base at J, with 17 bases between the two ends. Germline V gene data show CDR1 as SGHKS and CDR2 as YYEKEE (reference sequence). The CDR3 sequence is 16 residues long. CDR3 loop: CASSPDPTQFNYGYTF. The CDR3 coding sequence is TGTGCCAGCAGCCCAGACCCAACACAGTTTAACTATGGCTACACCTTC.

V is TRBV5-6 and J is TRBJ1-6; no reliable D call. V gave up 0 bases and J gave up 5 bases, with 12 bases separating them. CDR1 SGHDT and CDR2 YYEEEE come from the germline V gene. This CDR3 has 16 residues. CDR3 DNA: TGTGCCAGCAGCTTGGTTTACAGCCAGAATAATTCACCCCTCCACTTT. As protein: CASSLVYSQNNSPLHF.